This TCR beta chain was retrieved from a study of OX40 agonist ivuxolimab in advanced cancers. A remark on this clone: The antigen remains unidentified.

Study observations and caveats: In general, CD8+ T cells held more expanded clones than CD4+ did, on average.

Only in-frame clones appear in the TCRdb table, and some are missing; sequencing was by immunoSEQ multiplex PCR. The repertoire holds roughly 50,000 clones, roughly 81% seen once, with approximately 7.3% in the top ten. The V gene lost 4 bases and the J gene lost 5 bases, with 5 bases spanning the gap. The CDR3 contains 10 residues. Germline assignment: CDR1 SQVTM and CDR2 ANQGSEA. The sample was CD4+ or CD8+ T cells sorted from blood, taken in a trial of the OX40 agonist ivuxolimab. The origin of this receptor is an adult with an advanced solid tumor such as melanoma, head and neck, liver or kidney cancer. The rearrangement uses TRBV29-1 and TRBJ2-5; D ambiguous. The CDR3 DNA sequence: TGCAGCGTTGTTAGGGAGACCCAGTACTTC. Translation gives CSVVRETQYF.